Listed below are T cell receptor beta chains from one sample, sequenced in a study of blood T cell repertoires in COVID-19. Generated by immunoSEQ multiplex PCR, the TCRdb table keeps only in-frame clones and is missing some. The sample yields 85,000 to 90,000 clones, about 87% seen once. Sequencing was performed on peripheral blood. These receptors originate from a human donor in a cohort sampled during active COVID-19. CDR3s include the opening cysteine and the closing phenylalanine or tryptophan. The order of the fields is CDR3 DNA, CDR3 protein, CDR3 length, J gene, V gene, D gene, clone size. D genes are given only for firm matches. Clone size, where shown, is once, few, many, or a class for clones that have expanded.

TGTGCCAGCAGTTTATGGGGGCGCGGCAATCAGCCCCAGCATTTT | CASSLWGRGNQPQHF | 15 | TRBJ1-5 | TRBV28 | . | once
TGTGCCAGCAGGGCGCATCTAGCGGGAGTTAACAAAAACATTCAGTACTTC | CASRAHLAGVNKNIQYF | 17 | TRBJ2-4 | TRBV28 | TRBD2 | once
TGTGCCAGCAGTTTACAGACAGGGTCGGGAGTAATCGGGGGGCAGTACTTC | CASSLQTGSGVIGGQYF | 17 | TRBJ2-7 | TRBV27 | . | once
TGTGCCAGCAGCCGACTCCGCACAGATACGCAGTATTTT | CASSRLRTDTQYF | 13 | TRBJ2-3 | TRBV3-1/TRBV3-2 | . | .
TGTGCCAGCAGCCAAGATCCACCTAGCTCTGGAAACACCATATATTTT | CASSQDPPSSGNTIYF | 16 | TRBJ1-3 | TRBV3-1/TRBV3-2 | . | .
TGTGCCAGCTCACTCGTACCTAGCGCCAGCACAGATACGCAGTATTTT | CASSLVPSASTDTQYF | 16 | TRBJ2-3 | TRBV18 | . | .
TGTGCCAGCAGTCTTGCCCGTTTTACAGGGAACACTGAAGCTTTCTTT | CASSLARFTGNTEAFF | 16 | TRBJ1-1 | TRBV27 | . | .
TGTGCCAGCAGATTACAGGGGGCCCGGCTCCAGCATTTT | CASRLQGARLQHF | 13 | TRBJ1-5 | TRBV27 | TRBD1 | .
TGTGCCAGCAGAGTCGGGGGACAGAGCTACGAGCAGTACTTC | CASRVGGQSYEQYF | 14 | TRBJ2-7 | TRBV27 | . | .
TGTGCCAGCTCACCAACCGGGACAGATACGCAGTATTTT | CASSPTGTDTQYF | 13 | TRBJ2-3 | TRBV18 | . | .
TGTGCCAGCAGACGGACTAGCGAGCAAGAGACCCAGTACTTC | CASRRTSEQETQYF | 14 | TRBJ2-5 | TRBV6-5 | TRBD2 | .